The T cell receptor (beta chain) under discussion was sequenced for a study of post-analysis software for immune sequencing data. Study details: As for disease course, relapsing-remitting, secondary progressive and progressive-relapsing multiple sclerosis were all included. Study observations and caveats: Among multiple sclerosis patients, normalized Chao1 diversity was significantly below that of controls. A few TRBV segments were significantly more frequent in patients than in controls. TRBV5-6, TRBV5-1 and TRBV20-1 were among these segments. Clustering by F measure revealed strong co-clustering among samples prepared together in one batch.

The germline CDR1 and CDR2 sequences are MGHRA and YSYEKL. Trimming pared 0 bases from V and 4 bases from J, leaving 12 bases between. The CDR3 contains 15 residues. Turning to this clonotype: Its target is unknown.

The TCR beta cDNA libraries carried unique molecular identifiers. In TCRdb, the PCR reads were re-called with MiXCR into one record per CDR3 protein. The data show 380,000 or so distinct CDR3 sequences, approximately 38% seen once. The sequenced sample consisted of blood. This chain connects TRBV4-1 to TRBJ1-1, with D possibly being TRBD1 (6 bases). The receptor's source is a girl between 5 and 17 years old with multiple sclerosis. CDR3 nucleotides: TGCGCCAGCAGCCAAGAGACAGGAAGGAGCACTGAAGCTTTCTTT. Translating gives CASSQETGRSTEAFF.